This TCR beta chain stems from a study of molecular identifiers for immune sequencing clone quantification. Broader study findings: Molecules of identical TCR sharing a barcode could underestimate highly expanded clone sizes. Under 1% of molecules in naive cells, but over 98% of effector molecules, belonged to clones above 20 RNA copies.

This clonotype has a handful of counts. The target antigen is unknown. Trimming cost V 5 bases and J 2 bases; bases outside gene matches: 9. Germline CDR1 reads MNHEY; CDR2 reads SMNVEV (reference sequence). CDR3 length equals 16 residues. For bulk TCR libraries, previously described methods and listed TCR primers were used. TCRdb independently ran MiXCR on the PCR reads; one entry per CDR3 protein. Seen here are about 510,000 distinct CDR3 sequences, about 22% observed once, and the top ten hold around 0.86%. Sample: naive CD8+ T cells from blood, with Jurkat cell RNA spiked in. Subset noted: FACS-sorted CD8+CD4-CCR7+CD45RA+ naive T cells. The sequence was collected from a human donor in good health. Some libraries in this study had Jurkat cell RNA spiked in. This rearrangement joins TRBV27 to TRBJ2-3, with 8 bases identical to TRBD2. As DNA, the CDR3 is TGTGCCAGCAGTACCCAATTGACTAGCGTCACAGATACGCAGTATTTT. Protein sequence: CASSTQLTSVTDTQYF.